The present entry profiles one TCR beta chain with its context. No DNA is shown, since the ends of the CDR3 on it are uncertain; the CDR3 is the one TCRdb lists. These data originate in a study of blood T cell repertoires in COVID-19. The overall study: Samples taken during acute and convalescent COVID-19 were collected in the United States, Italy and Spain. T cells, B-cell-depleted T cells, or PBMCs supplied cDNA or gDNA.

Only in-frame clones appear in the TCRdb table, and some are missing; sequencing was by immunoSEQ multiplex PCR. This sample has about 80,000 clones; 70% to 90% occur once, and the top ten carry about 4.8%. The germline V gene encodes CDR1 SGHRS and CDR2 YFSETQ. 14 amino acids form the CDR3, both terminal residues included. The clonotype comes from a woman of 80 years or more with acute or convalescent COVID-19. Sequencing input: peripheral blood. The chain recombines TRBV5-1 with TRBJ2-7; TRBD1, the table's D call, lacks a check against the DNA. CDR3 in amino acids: CASSFGQGSRLGHF.